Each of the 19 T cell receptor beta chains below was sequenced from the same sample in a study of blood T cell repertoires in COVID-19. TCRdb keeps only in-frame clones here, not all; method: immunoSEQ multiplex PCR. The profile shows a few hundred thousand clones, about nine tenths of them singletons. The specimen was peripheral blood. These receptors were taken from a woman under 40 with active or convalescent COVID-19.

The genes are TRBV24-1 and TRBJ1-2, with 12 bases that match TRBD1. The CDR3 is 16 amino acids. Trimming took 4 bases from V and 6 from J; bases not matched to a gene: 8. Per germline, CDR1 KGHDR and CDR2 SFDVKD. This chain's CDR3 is CATSDRDRGLSDGYTF. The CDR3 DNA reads TGTGCCACCAGTGACCGGGACAGGGGGCTTTCCGATGGCTACACCTTC.

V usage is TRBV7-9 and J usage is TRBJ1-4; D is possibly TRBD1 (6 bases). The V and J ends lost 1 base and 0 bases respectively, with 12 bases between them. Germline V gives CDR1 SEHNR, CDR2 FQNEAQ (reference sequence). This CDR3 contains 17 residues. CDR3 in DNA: TGTGCCAGCAGCTTAGTTGGGGGGGCATCAACTAATGAAAAACTGTTTTTT. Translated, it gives CASSLVGGASTNEKLFF. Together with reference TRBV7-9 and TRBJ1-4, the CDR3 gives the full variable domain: DTGVSQNPRHKITKRGQNVTFRCDPISEHNRLYWYRQTLGQGPEFLTYFQNEAQLEKSRLLSDRFSAERPKGSFSTLEIQRTEQGDSAMYLCASSLVGGASTNEKLFFGSGTQLSVL.

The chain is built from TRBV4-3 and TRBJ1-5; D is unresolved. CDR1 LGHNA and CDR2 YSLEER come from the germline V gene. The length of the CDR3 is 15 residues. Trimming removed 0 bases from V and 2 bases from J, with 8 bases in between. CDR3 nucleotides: TGCGCCAGCAGCCAAGATATGGCGGGCAATCAGCCCCAGCATTTT. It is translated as CASSQDMAGNQPQHF.

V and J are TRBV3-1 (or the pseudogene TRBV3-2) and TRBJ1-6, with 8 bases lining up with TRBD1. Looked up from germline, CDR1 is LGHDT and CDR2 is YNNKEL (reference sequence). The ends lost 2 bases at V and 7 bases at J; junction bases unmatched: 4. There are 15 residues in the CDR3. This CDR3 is CASSQSYRGNSPLHF. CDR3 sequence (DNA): TGTGCCAGCAGCCAATCCTACAGGGGGAATTCACCCCTCCACTTT.

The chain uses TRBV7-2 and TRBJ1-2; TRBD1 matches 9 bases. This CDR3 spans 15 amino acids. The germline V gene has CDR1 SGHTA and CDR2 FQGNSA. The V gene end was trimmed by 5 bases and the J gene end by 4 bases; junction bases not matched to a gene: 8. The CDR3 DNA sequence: TGTGCCAGCAGCCCCCGGGACAGGGCTGCCTATGGCTACACCTTC. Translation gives CASSPRDRAAYGYTF. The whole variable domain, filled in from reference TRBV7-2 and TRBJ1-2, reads GAGVSQSPSNKVTEKGKDVELRCDPISGHTALYWYRQSLGQGLEFLIYFQGNSAPDKSGLPSDRFSAERTGGSVSTLTIQRTQQEDSAVYLCASSPRDRAAYGYTFGSGTRLTVV.

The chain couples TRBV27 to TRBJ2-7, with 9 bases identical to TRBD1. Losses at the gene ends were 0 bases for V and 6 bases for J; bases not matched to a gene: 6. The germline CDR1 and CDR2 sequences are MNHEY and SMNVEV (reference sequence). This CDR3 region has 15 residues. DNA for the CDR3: TGTGCCAGCAGTTTATCTGCGACAGGGGGGGGCGAGCAGTACTTC. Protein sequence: CASSLSATGGGEQYF.

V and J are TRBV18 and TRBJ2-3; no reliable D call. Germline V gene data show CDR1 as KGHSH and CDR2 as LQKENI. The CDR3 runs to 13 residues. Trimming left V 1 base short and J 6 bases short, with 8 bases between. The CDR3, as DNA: TGTGCCAGCTCACCACGGGCTGGGGATACGCAGTATTTT. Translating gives CASSPRAGDTQYF.

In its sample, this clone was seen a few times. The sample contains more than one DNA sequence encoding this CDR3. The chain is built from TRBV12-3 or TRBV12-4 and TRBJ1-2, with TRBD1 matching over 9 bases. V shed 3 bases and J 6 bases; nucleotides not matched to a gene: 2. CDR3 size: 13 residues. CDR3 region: CASSLRQGDGYTF. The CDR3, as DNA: TGTGCCAGCAGTTTGAGACAGGGGGATGGCTACACCTTC.

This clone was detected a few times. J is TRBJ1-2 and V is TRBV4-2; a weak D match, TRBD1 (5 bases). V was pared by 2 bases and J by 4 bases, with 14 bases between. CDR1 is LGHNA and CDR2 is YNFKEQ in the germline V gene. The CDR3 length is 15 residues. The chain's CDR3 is CASSQSLGDVYGYTF. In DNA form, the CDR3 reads TGTGCCAGCAGCCAAAGTCTAGGGGATGTCTATGGCTACACCTTC.

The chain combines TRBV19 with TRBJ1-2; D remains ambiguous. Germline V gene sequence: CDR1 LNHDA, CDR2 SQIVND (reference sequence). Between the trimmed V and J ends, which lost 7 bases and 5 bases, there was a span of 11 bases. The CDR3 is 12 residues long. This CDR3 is CASMSAEYGYTF. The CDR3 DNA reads TGTGCCAGTATGTCCGCGGAATATGGCTACACCTTC. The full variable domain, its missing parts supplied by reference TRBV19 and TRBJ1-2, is DGGITQSPKYLFRKEGQNVTLSCEQNLNHDAMYWYRQDPGQGLRLIYYSQIVNDFQKGDIAEGYSVSREKKESFPLTVTSAQKNPTAFYLCASMSAEYGYTFGSGTRLTVV.

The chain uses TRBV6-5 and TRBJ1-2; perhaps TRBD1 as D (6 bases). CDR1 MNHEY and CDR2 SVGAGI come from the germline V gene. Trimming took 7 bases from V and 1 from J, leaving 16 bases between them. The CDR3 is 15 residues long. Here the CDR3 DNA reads TGTGCCAGCATTCCCGCGGACAGAAATAACTATGGCTACACCTTC. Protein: CASIPADRNNYGYTF.

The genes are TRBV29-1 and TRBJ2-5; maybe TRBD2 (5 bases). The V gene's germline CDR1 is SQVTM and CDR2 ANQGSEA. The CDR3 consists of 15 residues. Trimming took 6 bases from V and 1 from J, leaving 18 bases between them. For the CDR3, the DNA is TGCAGCGTAAAGAGGGTAGCCGGAATCCAAGAGACCCAGTACTTC. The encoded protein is CSVKRVAGIQETQYF.

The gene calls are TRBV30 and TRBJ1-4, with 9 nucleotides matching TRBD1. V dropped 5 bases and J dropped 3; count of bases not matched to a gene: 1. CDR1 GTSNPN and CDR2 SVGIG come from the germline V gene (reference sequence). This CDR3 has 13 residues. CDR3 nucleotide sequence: TGTGCCTGGGGGACAGGGCCTAATGAAAAACTGTTTTTT. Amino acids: CAWGTGPNEKLFF.

The CDR3 here is CASSLAPGLTQHF. CDR3 coding DNA: TGTGCCAGCAGCTTAGCCCCAGGGTTGACCCAGCATTTT. The chain joins TRBV7-9 to TRBJ1-5, with a tentative D call TRBD1 (5 bases). The CDR3 runs 13 residues. The V end lost 0 bases, the J end lost 11 bases, and 11 bases lay between the germline ends. CDR1 and CDR2 (germline): SEHNR, FQNEAQ (reference sequence).

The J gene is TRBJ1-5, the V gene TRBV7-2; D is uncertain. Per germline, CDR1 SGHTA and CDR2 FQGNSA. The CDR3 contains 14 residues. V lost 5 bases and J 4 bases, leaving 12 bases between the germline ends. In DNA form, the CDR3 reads TGTGCCAGCAGCCAGAACCGGGGAAATCAGCCCCAGCATTTT. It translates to CASSQNRGNQPQHF.

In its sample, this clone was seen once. CDR3 nucleotides: TGTGCCAGCAGCCAAGTAGTTTCCACAGATACGCAGTATTTT. It is translated as CASSQVVSTDTQYF. V gene TRBV14 combines with J gene TRBJ2-3; D remains unclear. The CDR3 covers 14 residues. The germline V gene has CDR1 SGHDN and CDR2 FVKESK. Trimming took off 1 base at V and 2 bases at J, with 7 bases between the two ends.

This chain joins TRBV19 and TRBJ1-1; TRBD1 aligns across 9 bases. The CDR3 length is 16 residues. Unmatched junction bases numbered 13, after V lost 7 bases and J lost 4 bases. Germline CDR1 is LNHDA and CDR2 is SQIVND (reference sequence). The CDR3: CASNSFVSGQGTEAFF. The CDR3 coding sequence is TGTGCCAGTAACTCCTTTGTTTCGGGACAGGGCACTGAAGCTTTCTTT.

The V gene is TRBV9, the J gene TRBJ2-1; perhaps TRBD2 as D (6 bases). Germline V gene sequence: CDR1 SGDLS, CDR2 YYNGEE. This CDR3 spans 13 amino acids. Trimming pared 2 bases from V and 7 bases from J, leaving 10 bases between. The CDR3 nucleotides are TGTGCCAGCAGCGTTGGAGGGGAGAATGAGCAGTTCTTC. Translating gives CASSVGGENEQFF.

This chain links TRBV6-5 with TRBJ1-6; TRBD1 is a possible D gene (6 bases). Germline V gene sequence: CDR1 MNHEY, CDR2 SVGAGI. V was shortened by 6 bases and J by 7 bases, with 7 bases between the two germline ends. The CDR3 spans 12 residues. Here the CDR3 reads CASRTGNSPLHF. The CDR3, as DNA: TGTGCCAGCAGAACAGGGAATTCACCCCTCCACTTT.